This TCR beta chain was documented in a study of blood T cells in healthy people across ages. Through a sample-barcoded 5' primer and a J-beta primer mix, a second PCR was run for roughly 6 to 11 cycles. Per-sample output comprised a minimum of 2.5 million paired-end reads containing CDR3. TCRdb re-called the 5' RACE reads through MiXCR, storing one row per CDR3 protein. Of about 1.5 million distinct CDR3 sequences listed, around two fifths are singletons. There were healthy Caucasian individuals from Russia, aged 6 to 90, serving as donors. Per sample, no less than 5.5 micrograms of total RNA were extracted. CDR1 is SQVTM, CDR2 ANQGSEA, per germline. The ends were cut back, 8 bases at V and 2 bases at J, with 12 bases in the middle. The CDR3 spans 12 residues. The study, taken as a whole, reports: The long-lived group displayed more naive CD4+ cells, plus higher diversity, than the aged donors did.

This clonotype appeared a few times. The antigen is not known. Sample: blood. The origin of this receptor is a woman aged 18 to 35 in good health. The chain combines TRBV29-1 with TRBJ2-5; no clear D gene. The CDR3 DNA sequence: TGCAGCTCAAGACTTGCACAAGAGACCCAGTACTTC. Protein product: CSSRLAQETQYF.